This is a list of T cell receptor beta chains from one sample in a study of PD-1 blockade in classical Hodgkin lymphoma. Clones were sequenced by immunoSEQ multiplex PCR, and TCRdb holds only the in-frame ones, with some missing. The sample has approximately 90,000 clones; 85% to 95% are singletons. The sample here was peripheral blood mononuclear cells (PBMCs), taken before the second cycle of nivolumab. The receptor set was obtained from a human donor with classical Hodgkin lymphoma. CDR3s include the opening cysteine and the closing phenylalanine or tryptophan. The D gene is left open where the match is weak. A clone size is listed for some rows: how often the clone was seen (once, few, many), or a class if it is expanded.

v_call	clone_size	j_call	cdr3_length	d_call	cdr3_nt	cdr3_aa
TRBV19	NA	TRBJ2-6	13	NA	TGTGCCAGTTCCAACTCTGGGGCCAACGTCCTGACTTTC	CASSNSGANVLTF
TRBV6-4	NA	TRBJ1-1	13	NA	TGTGCCAGCAGGGAACAGTGGAACACTGAAGCTTTCTTT	CASREQWNTEAFF
TRBV5-4	NA	TRBJ2-1	16	NA	TGTGCCAGCAGCTCGCCCGGATGGAGGGGTGGCAGTGAGCAGTTCTTC	CASSSPGWRGGSEQFF
TRBV5-6	NA	TRBJ2-7	13	NA	TGTGCCAGCAGCTTTGGGGGTTCCTACGAGCAGTACTTC	CASSFGGSYEQYF
TRBV28	NA	TRBJ2-7	14	NA	TGTGCCAGCAGTGAAGCGGTGCGCTCCTACGAGCAGTACTTC	CASSEAVRSYEQYF
TRBV7-9	NA	TRBJ2-3	14	TRBD1	TGTGCCAGCGCCTCGGGACAGAACACAGATACGCAGTATTTT	CASASGQNTDTQYF
TRBV11-2	NA	TRBJ1-5	17	TRBD1	TGTGCCAGCAGCCCGCCCGGGGACAGGGAGAGGAATCAGCCCCAGCATTTT	CASSPPGDRERNQPQHF
TRBV29-1	once	TRBJ1-4	11	NA	TGCAGCGTTGAAAGGGGGGGGAAACTGTTTTTT	CSVERGGKLFF
TRBV6-6	NA	TRBJ2-6	15	TRBD2	TGTGCCAGCAGTCGGGGGGAATCTGGGGCCAACGTCCTGACTTTC	CASSRGESGANVLTF
TRBV28	NA	TRBJ2-7	15	TRBD2	TGTGCCAGCTCCACGGTGGGAGGGCCTTCCTACGAGCAGTACTTC	CASSTVGGPSYEQYF
TRBV10-3	NA	TRBJ2-2	15	TRBD2	TGTGCCACCGTCCCGGGACTAGCGGGAGGGGGGGAGCTGTTTTTT	CATVPGLAGGGELFF
TRBV28	NA	TRBJ1-1	14	NA	TGTGCCAGCAGTCCACCGGGGGGGGGCGGTGGAGCTTTCTTT	CASSPPGGGGGAFF
TRBV4-2	NA	TRBJ2-4	15	NA	TGTGCCAGCAGCACCCAACATGTAGCCAAAAACATTCAGTACTTC	CASSTQHVAKNIQYF
TRBV5-1	NA	TRBJ2-2	11	NA	TGCGCCAGCAGCTTGGCCGGGGAGCTGTTTTTT	CASSLAGELFF
TRBV6-5	once	TRBJ1-1	15	TRBD1	TGTGCCAGCAGTTTCGCCTCCTACAGGGGCTCTGAAGCTTTCTTT	CASSFASYRGSEAFF
TRBV10-3	NA	TRBJ2-7	14	TRBD2	TGTGCCTCGCGACTAGCGGGAGTGAACTACGAGCAGTACTTC	CASRLAGVNYEQYF
TRBV6-4	NA	TRBJ2-2	14	NA	TGTGCCAGCAGTGAGAACTGGGCTGCCGGGGAGCTGTTTTTT	CASSENWAAGELFF
TRBV19	NA	TRBJ1-1	16	NA	TGTGCCAGTAGTATCATGCAGGGTTTGGGCAACGCTGAAGCTTTCTTT	CASSIMQGLGNAEAFF
TRBV9	NA	TRBJ1-1	12	NA	TGTGCCAGCAGCGTAGGGATCGGGGAAGCTTTCTTT	CASSVGIGEAFF
TRBV7-8	NA	TRBJ2-7	14	NA	TGTGCCAGCAGCCCGGGCCGAGGCGCCTACGAGCAGTACTTC	CASSPGRGAYEQYF
TRBV9	NA	TRBJ1-4	12	NA	TGTGCCAGCAGCGTAGCAGATGAAAAACTGTTTTTT	CASSVADEKLFF
TRBV4-1	once	TRBJ2-1	12	NA	TGCGCCAGCAGCCGTGACCCATACGAGCAGTTCTTC	CASSRDPYEQFF
TRBV2	NA	TRBJ2-5	15	TRBD1	TGTGCCAGCATCCCTTTGACAGGGAGTAGAGAGACCCAGTACTTC	CASIPLTGSRETQYF
TRBV7-2	NA	TRBJ1-4	18	NA	TGTGCCAGCAGCCTTCTAGGGGGGACAAGGGCAGGGAATGAAAAACTGTTTTTT	CASSLLGGTRAGNEKLFF
TRBV29-1	NA	TRBJ2-2	12	NA	TGCAGCGTTGTAGTGGCTCTCGGGGAGCTGTTTTTT	CSVVVALGELFF
TRBV28	NA	TRBJ2-5	16	NA	TGTGCCAGCAGTTTCCTTACGGCCCGAGGGCAAGAGACCCAGTACTTC	CASSFLTARGQETQYF
TRBV6-1	NA	TRBJ2-5	14	NA	TGTGCCAGCAGTATCGGCACCCTCCAAGAGACCCAGTACTTC	CASSIGTLQETQYF
TRBV28	NA	TRBJ1-4	14	TRBD1	TGTGCCAGCAGACCGGACAGGGGTTGGGAAAAACTGTTTTTT	CASRPDRGWEKLFF
TRBV9	once	TRBJ2-3	15	NA	TGTGCCAGCAGCGTAGAGTCGTTGGGGCCAGATACGCAGTATTTT	CASSVESLGPDTQYF
TRBV12-5	NA	TRBJ2-7	11	NA	TGTGCTAGTGGTTTGGGCTACGAGCAGTACTTC	CASGLGYEQYF
TRBV15	NA	TRBJ2-1	16	TRBD2	TGTGCCACCAGCAGTGTAGGGACTAGCGTCTACAATGAGCAGTTCTTC	CATSSVGTSVYNEQFF
TRBV6-5	NA	TRBJ2-2	15	NA	TGTGCCAGCAGTTACTTGGGGGGCCACGCCGGGGAGCTGTTTTTT	CASSYLGGHAGELFF
TRBV27	NA	TRBJ2-1	13	TRBD1	TGTGCCAGCAGTTCTGGGACAGGACGGGAGCAGTTCTTC	CASSSGTGREQFF
TRBV2	few	TRBJ1-5	13	NA	TGTGCCAGCACCCTTGAGGGCAATCAGCCCCAGCATTTT	CASTLEGNQPQHF
TRBV18	NA	TRBJ2-7	13	NA	TGTGCCAGCTCAGAGCTACCCTGGAACGAGCAGTACTTC	CASSELPWNEQYF
TRBV29-1	NA	TRBJ2-3	13	NA	TGCAGCGTTGAAGAGGGTGGAACTGATACGCAGTATTTT	CSVEEGGTDTQYF
TRBV15	NA	TRBJ2-7	11	NA	TGTGCCACCAGCGGACCCGGGGAGCAGTACTTC	CATSGPGEQYF
TRBV2	NA	TRBJ2-3	15	TRBD2	TGTGCCAGCCGCCGGACTAGCGGGAGCACAGATACGCAGTATTTT	CASRRTSGSTDTQYF
TRBV28	NA	TRBJ2-7	12	NA	TGTGCCAGCAGTTTATTACTTTACGAGCAGTACTTC	CASSLLLYEQYF
TRBV28	NA	TRBJ2-1	15	TRBD1	TGTGCCAGCAGTTTATGGGATACAGGGGTGGCTGAGCAGTTCTTC	CASSLWDTGVAEQFF
TRBV18	few	TRBJ1-1	15	NA	TGTGCCAGCTCACCCCGCCAGGGGATGAACACTGAAGCTTTCTTT	CASSPRQGMNTEAFF
TRBV10-1	NA	TRBJ2-3	17	TRBD2	TGCGCCAGCAGTGATGGACTAGCGGGAGGGCTCACAGATACGCAGTATTTT	CASSDGLAGGLTDTQYF
TRBV6-6	once	TRBJ1-6	15	NA	TGTGCCAGCAGTTATTCTCCAGGGGTGGGGTCACCCCTCCACTTT	CASSYSPGVGSPLHF
TRBV11-3	NA	TRBJ1-1	16	TRBD1	TGTGCCAGCAGCTTAGACGGACAGGGGGCCGGAACTGAAGCTTTCTTT	CASSLDGQGAGTEAFF
TRBV19	NA	TRBJ2-5	13	NA	TGTGCCAGTAGTATGCCCCCCTCAGAGACCCAGTACTTC	CASSMPPSETQYF
TRBV7-7	once	TRBJ2-7	19	TRBD2	TGTGCTAGCAGCTTAGCGGAGACTAGCGGGAGGGCCGGTTTTTACGAGCAGTACTTC	CASSLAETSGRAGFYEQYF
TRBV19	NA	TRBJ2-6	16	NA	TGTGCCAGTAGTATTGTCAGGGAAACTGGGGCCAACGTCCTGACTTTC	CASSIVRETGANVLTF
TRBV9	few	TRBJ1-1	11	NA	TGTGCCAGCAGCCCGCGGGGTGAAGCTTTCTTT	CASSPRGEAFF
TRBV5-4	NA	TRBJ1-1	16	TRBD1	TGTGCCAGCAGCCCCCGTCGGGACAGCATGAACACTGAAGCTTTCTTT	CASSPRRDSMNTEAFF
TRBV6-1	NA	TRBJ2-7	11	NA	TGTGCCAGCAGTGGTTCCTACGAGCAGTACTTC	CASSGSYEQYF
TRBV5-6	NA	TRBJ2-1	15	NA	TGTGCCAGCAGCCCAACTCGTAGGTCGGGCAATGAGCAGTTCTTC	CASSPTRRSGNEQFF